Below, 30 T cell receptor beta chains from the same sample are listed, as sequenced in a study of blood T cell repertoires in COVID-19. Assay: immunoSEQ multiplex PCR; the TCRdb copy retains only in-frame clones and omits some. The data contain approximately 280,000 clones, roughly 86% of them singletons. The sequenced sample consisted of PBMCs or T cells enriched from blood (not recorded which). The receptors were sampled from a woman younger than 35 who had recovered from COVID-19.

The rearrangement joins TRBV13 to TRBJ2-7, with D possibly TRBD2 on 6 matching bases. The CDR3 runs 13 residues. Germline V lookup: CDR1 PRHDT, CDR2 FYEKMQ (reference sequence). Deletions cut 3 bases from V and 3 bases from J, with 9 bases between. CDR3 DNA sequence: TGTGCCAGCAGCTTTGTTAGCGGCTACGAGCAGTACTTC. Amino acid sequence: CASSFVSGYEQYF.

As to this clone: The identical CDR3 is also encoded by other nucleotide sequences in the sample. The V and J genes are TRBV7-9 and TRBJ1-1; maybe TRBD1 (5 bases). The CDR3 is 11 amino acids. V was clipped by 5 bases and J by 7 bases, with 8 bases between them. The germline gives CDR1 SEHNR, CDR2 FQNEAQ (reference sequence). CDR3 coding DNA: TGTGCCAGCAGCCCCGACAGTGAAGCTTTCTTT. It yields the protein CASSPDSEAFF.

The chain employs TRBV6-5 and TRBJ1-2; D gene unclear. This CDR3 has 14 amino acids. The V end lost 4 bases, the J end lost 4 bases, and 13 bases lay between the germline ends. Looked up from germline, CDR1 is MNHEY and CDR2 is SVGAGI. DNA for the CDR3: TGTGCCAGCAGTTGGGAGCCGGCCAGCTATGGCTACACCTTC. This codes for CASSWEPASYGYTF.

On this clone: Other DNA sequences in this sample translate to the same CDR3. The chain is built from TRBV3-1 (or the pseudogene TRBV3-2) and TRBJ2-1; 7 positions agree with TRBD1. The V gene's germline CDR1 is LGHDT and CDR2 YNNKEL (reference sequence). V was pared by 8 bases and J by 0 bases, with 10 bases of the junction left unmatched. The CDR3 sequence is 16 residues long. As DNA, the CDR3 is TGTGCCAGCTCCCTCGGGACAGTGAGCTCCTACAATGAGCAGTTCTTC. Translation gives CASSLGTVSSYNEQFF.

This clone was detected only once. The chain uses TRBV27 and TRBJ1-4; maybe TRBD1 (5 bases). With 0 bases removed from V and 8 bases from J, the gap between germline ends came to 19 bases. The length of the CDR3 is 17 residues. Germline V gene lookup returns CDR1 MNHEY and CDR2 SMNVEV (reference sequence). This CDR3 is CASSLSGLLRGGEKLFF. CDR3 DNA sequence: TGTGCCAGCAGTTTATCGGGACTCCTAAGGGGTGGAGAAAAACTGTTTTTT.

This chain connects TRBV28 to TRBJ1-6, with a tentative D call TRBD1 (5 bases). V lost 5 bases and J 12 bases, leaving 8 bases between the germline ends. The CDR3 covers 11 residues. Germline lookup yields CDR1 MDHEN and CDR2 SYDVKM. This CDR3 is CASSPGGPLHF. Here the CDR3 DNA reads TGTGCCAGCAGTCCGGGGGGACCCCTCCACTTT.

The chain uses TRBV27 and TRBJ1-1, with 7 bases matching TRBD1. The CDR3 runs to 16 residues. In germline, CDR1 is MNHEY, CDR2 SMNVEV (reference sequence). V shed 5 bases, J shed 11 bases, and the junction held 20 bases outside the gene matches. In nucleotides, the CDR3 is TGTGCCAGCAGTACCGATCCCCTGACAGGGACGATAGGGGCTTTCTTT. This gives the protein CASSTDPLTGTIGAFF.

The chain links TRBV7-8 to TRBJ1-1, with D uncertain. Trimming took off 6 bases at V and 1 base at J, with 9 bases between the two ends. Germline assignment: CDR1 SGHVS and CDR2 FQNEAQ. The CDR3 spans 13 residues. CDR3 sequence (DNA): TGTGCCAGCAGACATAGAGGGAACACTGAAGCTTTCTTT. Its translation: CASRHRGNTEAFF.

This clone was counted between two and nine times. This rearrangement joins TRBV7-9 to TRBJ2-5; weak D call: TRBD1 (6 bases). The germline V gene encodes CDR1 SEHNR and CDR2 FQNEAQ (reference sequence). Trimming took off 6 bases at V and 1 base at J, with 18 bases between the two ends. The CDR3 is made up of 16 amino acids. DNA for the CDR3: TGTGCCAGCAGTCCAGGGGCGTGGGGCTTCCAAGAGACCCAGTACTTC. It translates to CASSPGAWGFQETQYF.

This rearrangement joins TRBV5-1 to TRBJ2-7, with a weak D call TRBD2 (6 bases). The V gene's germline CDR1 is SGHRS and CDR2 YFSETQ. Deletions cut 4 bases from V and 3 bases from J, with 8 bases between. This CDR3 region has 12 residues. CDR3 in DNA: TGCGCCAGCAGCCGCGGGAACTACGAGCAGTACTTC. Its translation is CASSRGNYEQYF.

The chain links TRBV9 to TRBJ2-3; maybe TRBD2 (5 bases). The CDR3 consists of 13 residues. Germline V lookup: CDR1 SGDLS, CDR2 YYNGEE. Trimming removed 7 bases from V and 0 bases from J, with 9 bases in between. CDR3 residues: CASGPGSTDTQYF. The CDR3 DNA follows: TGTGCCAGCGGACCGGGGAGCACAGATACGCAGTATTTT.

This chain joins TRBV5-1 and TRBJ1-2, with TRBD1 matching 7 bases. Germline V lookup: CDR1 SGHRS, CDR2 YFSETQ. The V and J ends lost 7 bases and 4 bases, in that order; junction bases with no gene match: 13. CDR3 length: 15 residues. CDR3 nucleotide sequence: TGCGCCAGCTCCCTCGGAACAGGGGACTTCTATGGCTACACCTTC. As protein: CASSLGTGDFYGYTF.

The CDR3 DNA reads TGTGCTAGTGCCTTCGCCGGGACTAGCGTAAATGAGCAGTTCTTC. Protein: CASAFAGTSVNEQFF. The genes are TRBV12-5 and TRBJ2-1; 10 bases are a match to TRBD2. The germline gives CDR1 LGHNT, CDR2 FRNRAP. This CDR3 has 15 amino acids. The junction had 10 bases not matched to a gene; V was cut back by 7 bases and J by 7 bases.

J is TRBJ2-3 and V is TRBV7-9; 11 nucleotides match TRBD2. CDR3 length: 15 residues. CDR1 and CDR2 from the germline V gene are SEHNR and FQNEAQ (reference sequence). Trimming cost V 6 bases and J 1 base; bases outside gene matches: 3. The CDR3 is CASRNSGGGTDTQYF. The CDR3 bases are TGTGCCAGCAGGAATAGCGGGGGGGGCACAGATACGCAGTATTTT. Full variable domain (outside the CDR3, taken from reference TRBV7-9 and TRBJ2-3): DTGVSQNPRHKITKRGQNVTFRCDPISEHNRLYWYRQTLGQGPEFLTYFQNEAQLEKSRLLSDRFSAERPKGSFSTLEIQRTEQGDSAMYLCASRNSGGGTDTQYFGPGTRLTVL.

The chain carries TRBV7-2 and TRBJ2-7; TRBD1 matches at 9 bases. V trimming: 4 bases; J trimming: 4 bases; junction bases outside the gene matches: 5. The CDR3 is made up of 14 amino acids. Germline V gene sequence: CDR1 SGHTA, CDR2 FQGNSA. The CDR3 coding sequence is TGTGCCAGCAGCTCCGGGACAGGGTTTTACGAGCAGTACTTC. Encoded protein: CASSSGTGFYEQYF.

The chain uses TRBV4-1 and TRBJ1-2; the D is unclear. Trimming cost V 2 bases and J 10 bases, with 17 bases left between them. Germline CDR1 reads MGHRA; CDR2 reads YSYEKL. The CDR3 is 14 amino acids. The CDR3: CASSQILLVTFYTF. Written as DNA, the CDR3 is TGCGCCAGCAGCCAAATCTTGTTAGTGACTTTCTACACCTTC.

The chain recombines TRBV15 with TRBJ1-6, with no clear D. The CDR3 extends over 13 amino acids. Per germline, CDR1 LNHNV and CDR2 YYDKDF (reference sequence). Deletions cut 6 bases from V and 3 bases from J, with 6 bases between. This CDR3 reads CATSSDYNSPLHF. The CDR3 bases are TGTGCCACCAGTTCAGACTATAATTCACCCCTCCACTTT. Together with reference TRBV15 and TRBJ1-6, the CDR3 gives the full variable domain: DAMVIQNPRYQVTQFGKPVTLSCSQTLNHNVMYWYQQKSSQAPKLLFHYYDKDFNNEADTPDNFQSRRPNTSFCFLDIRSPGLGDTAMYLCATSSDYNSPLHFGNGTRLTVT.

This chain links TRBV6-2 or TRBV6-3 with TRBJ2-5; 8 bases line up with TRBD2. There are 16 residues in the CDR3. Looked up from germline, CDR1 is MNHEY and CDR2 is SVGEGT. J gave up 5 bases and V 6 bases, and 14 bases lay outside the gene matches. The CDR3 loop reads CASSPPAGGKYETQYF. The CDR3 coding sequence is TGTGCCAGCAGCCCCCCGGCGGGGGGAAAGTATGAGACCCAGTACTTC.

This rearrangement joins TRBV9 to TRBJ1-2; a possible D gene is TRBD1 (5 bases). Germline CDR1 SGDLS, CDR2 YYNGEE. The length of the CDR3 is 14 residues. Trimming stripped 0 bases from V and 4 bases from J, with 10 bases between. CDR3 sequence: CASSVEDSSYGYTF. CDR3 bases: TGTGCCAGCAGCGTAGAAGACAGCTCCTATGGCTACACCTTC.

V gene TRBV5-1 combines with J gene TRBJ2-7, with TRBD1 matching over 7 bases. Germline V lookup: CDR1 SGHRS, CDR2 YFSETQ. V trimming: 1 base; J trimming: 2 bases; junction bases outside the gene matches: 6. The CDR3 consists of 15 residues. CDR3: CASSLSGQATYEQYF. In DNA, the CDR3 is TGCGCCAGCAGCTTGTCCGGACAGGCAACCTACGAGCAGTACTTC.

The V call is TRBV2, the J call TRBJ1-6; D might be TRBD1 (5 bases). Germline CDR1 and CDR2: SNHLY and FYNNEI. The CDR3 extends over 13 amino acids. V was trimmed by 6 bases and J by 9 bases, leaving 12 bases between them. CDR3 sequence reads: CASRRGGGSPLHF. The CDR3 coding sequence is TGTGCCAGCAGGCGCGGGGGGGGTTCACCCCTCCACTTT.

The gene calls are TRBV7-8 and TRBJ2-1; perhaps TRBD1 as D (5 bases). CDR1 SGHVS and CDR2 FQNEAQ come from the germline V gene. The CDR3 runs 17 residues. V gave up 4 bases and J gave up 6 bases, with 22 bases separating them. The CDR3 reads CASSSEAARQLFNEQFF. In nucleotides, the CDR3 is TGTGCCAGCAGCTCAGAAGCAGCCAGACAGTTATTCAATGAGCAGTTCTTC.

The CDR3 protein is CASSPRTSGAQETQYF. Here the CDR3 DNA reads TGTGCCAGCTCACCACGGACTAGCGGGGCCCAAGAGACCCAGTACTTC. The chain couples TRBV18 to TRBJ2-5; the match to TRBD2 covers 12 bases. The V segment lost 1 base and the J segment 1 base; nucleotides outside the gene matches: 1. Germline values: CDR1 KGHSH, CDR2 LQKENI. This CDR3 is 16 amino acids long.

This chain links TRBV3-1 (or the pseudogene TRBV3-2) with TRBJ2-2, with 14 bases fitting TRBD2. This CDR3 is 17 amino acids long. Trimming took 6 bases from V and 5 from J; bases not matched to a gene: 8. Germline V gene sequence: CDR1 LGHDT, CDR2 YNNKEL (reference sequence). Written as DNA, the CDR3 is TGTGCCAGCAGTCCGGGACTAGCGGGAGTAGGAACCGGGGAGCTGTTTTTT. This sequence encodes CASSPGLAGVGTGELFF.

The chain is built from TRBV19 and TRBJ2-6; D unclear. V was trimmed by 10 bases and J by 3 bases, leaving 13 bases between them. The CDR3 has 14 residues. Germline-derived CDR1 and CDR2 are LNHDA and SQIVND (reference sequence). The CDR3 DNA follows: TGTGCCACCGAGCGAAGGCTTGGGGCCAACGTCCTGACTTTC. Protein: CATERRLGANVLTF.

This chain links TRBV5-1 with TRBJ2-7; D is unclear. Per the germline V gene, CDR1 is SGHRS and CDR2 is YFSETQ. The CDR3 covers 14 residues. V lost 2 bases and J lost 2, with 11 bases in between. CDR3 sequence (DNA): TGCGCCAGCAGCTTTCCCGACGGAGCCTACGAGCAGTACTTC. As protein: CASSFPDGAYEQYF.

This clone was observed many times. The chain employs TRBV2 and TRBJ1-2; tentatively, D is TRBD1 (6 bases). The CDR3 length is 15 residues. Germline assignment: CDR1 SNHLY and CDR2 FYNNEI. V was clipped by 0 bases and J by 4 bases, with 12 bases between them. CDR3 residues: CASSEALTGSYGYTF. Written as DNA, the CDR3 is TGTGCCAGCAGTGAAGCGCTTACAGGGTCCTATGGCTACACCTTC.

The chain carries TRBV19 and TRBJ1-1, with 9 bases that match TRBD1. The germline CDR1 and CDR2 sequences are LNHDA and SQIVND (reference sequence). The CDR3 has 15 residues. J gave up 10 bases and V 2 bases, and 11 bases lay outside the gene matches. CDR3 loop: CASSINPGQGGVAFF. The CDR3 coding sequence is TGTGCCAGTAGTATAAACCCGGGACAGGGAGGGGTAGCTTTCTTT.

In its sample, this clone was seen a few times. This sequence joins TRBV27 and TRBJ2-7; D is perhaps TRBD1 (5 bases). The CDR3 has 13 amino acids. V dropped 5 bases and J dropped 0 bases, with 8 bases sitting between them. CDR1 is MNHEY and CDR2 is SMNVEV in the germline V gene (reference sequence). The CDR3 DNA is TGTGCCAGCAGTATGGGGCACTCCTACGAGCAGTACTTC. Its translation: CASSMGHSYEQYF.

This rearrangement joins TRBV3-1 (or the pseudogene TRBV3-2) to TRBJ2-3; TRBD2 aligns across 10 bases. Per the germline V gene, CDR1 is LGHDT and CDR2 is YNNKEL (reference sequence). This CDR3 spans 13 amino acids. The trim removed 8 bases at V and 9 bases at J, leaving 8 bases unmatched. CDR3 sequence: CASGASGGRTQYF. The CDR3 region has the DNA TGTGCCAGCGGGGCTAGCGGGGGCAGGACGCAGTATTTT.